The 10 T cell receptor beta chains listed next were all sequenced from one sample in a study of blood T cell repertoires in COVID-19. TCRdb's copy holds only in-frame clones and misses some; the assay was immunoSEQ multiplex PCR. The sample lists roughly 150,000 clones; roughly 90% were seen once. Material: peripheral blood. All receptors come from a man aged 55-75 years with acute or convalescent COVID-19.

The rearrangement joins TRBV29-1 to TRBJ2-7; 7 bases map to TRBD1. The trim removed 6 bases at V and 11 bases at J, leaving 7 bases unmatched. Germline V gene sequence: CDR1 SQVTM, CDR2 ANQGSEA. The CDR3 contains 10 residues. DNA for the CDR3: TGCAGCGTGCTTCAAGGACAGGAGTACTTC. Translation gives CSVLQGQEYF.

The gene calls are TRBV19 and TRBJ2-7; 9 bases match TRBD1. CDR3 length: 16 residues. In germline, CDR1 is LNHDA, CDR2 SQIVND (reference sequence). Trimming removed 3 bases from V and 6 bases from J; junction bases left unmatched: 12. CDR3 in amino acids: CASSMGTGTGYIEQYF. The CDR3 nucleotides read TGTGCCAGTAGTATGGGGACCGGGACAGGGTATATCGAGCAGTACTTC.

This chain joins TRBV2 and TRBJ1-5; tentative D call: TRBD1 (5 bases). The CDR3 is 14 amino acids. The germline gives CDR1 SNHLY, CDR2 FYNNEI. Trimming took off 6 bases at V and 1 base at J, with 10 bases between the two ends. The CDR3: CASRKRQSNQPQHF. In DNA form, the CDR3 reads TGTGCCAGCAGGAAAAGACAGAGCAATCAGCCCCAGCATTTT.

V is TRBV2 and J is TRBJ2-7, with D hard to call. In germline, CDR1 is SNHLY, CDR2 FYNNEI. This CDR3 is 14 amino acids long. V was trimmed by 7 bases and J by 2 bases, leaving 15 bases between them. CDR3 nucleotides: TGTGCCAGCACCCTGCAATCAGGCCCCTACGAGCAGTACTTC. It is translated as CASTLQSGPYEQYF.

This chain uses TRBV28 with TRBJ2-1; TRBD1 aligns across 8 bases. Germline assignment: CDR1 MDHEN and CDR2 SYDVKM. The CDR3 has 15 residues. V lost 5 bases and J lost 4; bases outside the gene matches: 7. The CDR3 DNA reads as TGTGCCAGCAGTCAAACAGGGGGTACATACAATGAGCAGTTCTTC. The encoded protein is CASSQTGGTYNEQFF.

The chain combines TRBV12-3 or TRBV12-4 with TRBJ2-1; perhaps TRBD1 as D (5 bases). The CDR3 is made up of 13 amino acids. V was shortened by 6 bases and J by 4 bases, with 10 bases between the two germline ends. The CDR3 protein is CASSVTVYNEQFF. CDR3 nucleotide sequence: TGTGCCAGCAGCGTGACAGTTTACAATGAGCAGTTCTTC.

The CDR3 sequence is CASRNLGGAFYEQYF. CDR3 DNA sequence: TGTGCCAGCAGGAACCTTGGCGGGGCTTTCTACGAGCAGTACTTC. This chain connects TRBV2 to TRBJ2-7; D possibly corresponds to TRBD2 (6 bases). Per germline, CDR1 SNHLY and CDR2 FYNNEI. Trimming took 6 bases from V and 3 from J, leaving 18 bases between them. CDR3 length equals 15 residues.

V and J are TRBV27 and TRBJ1-6; possibly TRBD1 for D (6 bases). The germline CDR1 and CDR2 sequences are MNHEY and SMNVEV (reference sequence). V was shortened by 2 bases and J by 0 bases, with 11 bases between the two germline ends. The CDR3 totals 17 residues. The CDR3 coding sequence is TGTGCCAGCAGTTTAGGGCAGGGGCTCTCCTATAATTCACCCCTCCACTTT. Translation: CASSLGQGLSYNSPLHF.

The V and J genes are TRBV7-6 and TRBJ2-2, with 9 positions matching TRBD2. The CDR3 spans 17 residues. Germline loops: CDR1 SGHVS, CDR2 FNYEAQ. V was clipped by 1 base and J by 4 bases; unmatched bases: 7. The CDR3: CASSLVGAGGATGELFF. For the CDR3, the DNA is TGTGCCAGCAGCTTAGTTGGTGCGGGGGGGGCCACCGGGGAGCTGTTTTTT.

The V gene is TRBV7-2, the J gene TRBJ2-7, with D possibly being TRBD1 (6 bases). CDR1 is SGHTA and CDR2 is FQGNSA in the germline V gene. The germline V and J ends were trimmed by 0 bases and 1 base, with 10 bases remaining between them. CDR3 length: 15 amino acids. The DNA for the CDR3 is TGTGCCAGCAGCTTAGCTCCGACAGGATCCTACGAGCAGTACTTC. Its translation is CASSLAPTGSYEQYF.